Below, 10 T cell receptor beta chains from the same sample are listed, as sequenced in a study of blood T cell repertoires in COVID-19. Profiling relied on immunoSEQ multiplex PCR, and the TCRdb table lists in-frame clones only, not all of them. The sample includes approximately 330,000 clones, approximately 86% seen only once; the top ten take around 8.9%. Material for sequencing was peripheral blood. The source of these receptors is a man younger than 45 with COVID-19, enrolled during active disease.

The gene calls are TRBV25-1 and TRBJ1-1; 9 nucleotides match TRBD1. CDR3 size: 15 residues. Germline V CDR1 and CDR2: MGHDK, SYGVNS. The V gene end was trimmed by 2 bases and the J gene end by 11 bases; junction bases not matched to a gene: 12. The CDR3 loop is CASSEATNRGPGAFF. The CDR3 DNA follows: TGTGCCAGCAGTGAAGCAACCAACAGGGGGCCGGGGGCTTTCTTT. The whole variable domain, filled in from reference TRBV25-1 and TRBJ1-1, reads EADIYQTPRYLVIGTGKKITLECSQTMGHDKMYWYQQDPGMELHLIHYSYGVNSTEKGDLSSESTVSRIRTEHFPLTLESARPSHTSQYLCASSEATNRGPGAFFGQGTRLTVV.

The chain has TRBV6-5 and TRBJ1-2; 8 bases are shared with TRBD1. The CDR3 is made up of 14 amino acids. Germline V gene data show CDR1 as MNHEY and CDR2 as SVGAGI. J was trimmed by 5 bases and V by 6 bases; bases with no gene match: 8. In DNA, the CDR3 is TGTGCCAGCAGACTACAGACAGGGGAGTATGGCTACACCTTC. Protein sequence: CASRLQTGEYGYTF.

The chain joins TRBV11-3 to TRBJ2-3, with TRBD2 identical over 8 bases. Per germline, CDR1 SGHNT and CDR2 YENEEA. Trimming took 6 bases from V and 1 from J; bases not matched to a gene: 6. This CDR3 is 15 amino acids long. The CDR3 region is CASSPGGPRTDTQYF. DNA of the CDR3: TGTGCCAGCAGTCCGGGAGGGCCCCGCACAGATACGCAGTATTTT. Drawing the rest from reference TRBV11-3 and TRBJ2-3, the complete variable domain is EAGVVQSPRYKIIEKKQPVAFWCNPISGHNTLYWYLQNLGQGPELLIRYENEEAVDDSQLPKDRFSAERLKGVDSTLKIQPAELGDSAVYLCASSPGGPRTDTQYFGPGTRLTVL.

This clone was seen a handful of times. The chain has TRBV15 and TRBJ1-6, with TRBD1 identical over 10 bases. The CDR3 sequence is 16 residues long. V trimming: 0 bases; J trimming: 11 bases; junction bases outside the gene matches: 7. Germline CDR1 and CDR2: LNHNV and YYDKDF (reference sequence). This CDR3 reads CATSREFGTGEAPLHF. In DNA, the CDR3 is TGTGCCACCAGCAGAGAATTCGGGACAGGGGAGGCACCCCTCCACTTT.

This chain joins TRBV28 and TRBJ2-1; D might be TRBD2 (6 bases). Germline V gene data show CDR1 as MDHEN and CDR2 as SYDVKM. Trimming removed 2 bases from V and 0 bases from J, with 11 bases in between. The CDR3 spans 16 residues. The CDR3 reads CASSLLRGSSYNEQFF. The CDR3 DNA sequence: TGTGCCAGCAGTTTACTTCGGGGGAGCTCCTACAATGAGCAGTTCTTC.

The V and J genes are TRBV6-5 and TRBJ2-4; 9 nucleotides match TRBD1. V shed 5 bases, J shed 4 bases, and the junction held 3 bases outside the gene matches. This CDR3 has 14 residues. CDR1 is MNHEY and CDR2 is SVGAGI in the germline V gene. The DNA for the CDR3 is TGTGCCAGCAGTACGGACAGGGGTAAAAACATTCAGTACTTC. Translating it yields CASSTDRGKNIQYF.

The chain is built from TRBV9 and TRBJ1-1; TRBD1 matches at 8 bases. Germline CDR1 reads SGDLS; CDR2 reads YYNGEE. The trim removed 0 bases at V and 4 bases at J, leaving 8 bases unmatched. The length of the CDR3 is 16 residues. CDR3 bases: TGTGCCAGCAGCGTAGAGGGGCAGGGGGCGCTCACTGAAGCTTTCTTT. Translating gives CASSVEGQGALTEAFF.

This rearrangement joins TRBV6-2 or TRBV6-3 to TRBJ2-7; weak D call: TRBD1 (6 bases). The CDR3 extends over 15 amino acids. Between the trimmed V and J ends, which lost 5 bases and 0 bases, there was a span of 14 bases. The germline CDR1 and CDR2 sequences are MNHEY and SVGEGT. The DNA for the CDR3 is TGTGCCAGCAGTAAACCCGGGACATTCTCCTACGAGCAGTACTTC. It translates to CASSKPGTFSYEQYF.

This clone was counted a single time. The chain joins TRBV5-4 to TRBJ1-2; a weak D match, TRBD1 (6 bases). Trimming took off 5 bases at V and 4 bases at J, with 12 bases between the two ends. Germline V CDR1 and CDR2: SGHNT, YYREEE (reference sequence). This CDR3 comprises 13 residues. Written as DNA, the CDR3 is TGTGCCAGCAGACTGGACAGAAGCTATGGCTACACCTTC. Translation gives CASRLDRSYGYTF.

This sequence joins TRBV7-9 and TRBJ1-1; possible D gene TRBD1, 5 bases. There are 15 residues in the CDR3. Germline CDR1 is SEHNR and CDR2 is FQNEAQ (reference sequence). V was trimmed by 2 bases and J by 7 bases, leaving 17 bases between them. DNA for the CDR3: TGTGCCAGCAGCTTAAGGACAACGCAGCCAGTTGAAGCTTTCTTT. It is translated as CASSLRTTQPVEAFF.